A selection of T cell receptor beta chains follows, all from one sample in a study of blood T cell repertoires in COVID-19. Data came from immunoSEQ multiplex PCR; TCRdb stores just in-frame clones and leaves some out. The table lists roughly 180,000 clones, around 83% of them singletons. The sequenced material came from peripheral blood. Receptors originate from a woman aged 25 to 39 with active or convalescent COVID-19. CDR3s include the opening cysteine and the closing phenylalanine or tryptophan. The D gene is left open where the match is weak. The size entry is marked missing in some rows and otherwise reads once, few, many or a size class.

D	V	size	J	CDR3	DNA
NA	TRBV28	few	TRBJ2-1	CASSLYQGGNEQFF	TGTGCCAGCAGTCTTTATCAGGGGGGCAATGAGCAGTTCTTC
TRBD1	TRBV3-1/TRBV3-2	NA	TRBJ1-1	CASSPIPGTANTEAFF	TGTGCCAGCAGCCCAATACCGGGGACAGCGAACACTGAAGCTTTCTTT
NA	TRBV5-1	few	TRBJ1-2	CASSPPGGNYGYTF	TGCGCCAGCAGCCCCCCGGGGGGAAACTATGGCTACACCTTC
TRBD2	TRBV3-1/TRBV3-2	NA	TRBJ2-3	CASSLRLAGFPSTDTQYF	TGTGCCAGCAGCCTCAGACTAGCGGGCTTCCCTAGCACAGATACGCAGTATTTT
TRBD2	TRBV28	NA	TRBJ2-5	CASTVWGGEGETQYF	TGTGCCAGTACCGTCTGGGGCGGGGAGGGGGAGACCCAGTACTTC
NA	TRBV12-3/TRBV12-4	NA	TRBJ1-1	CASRRGGLTEAFF	TGTGCCAGCAGGAGGGGAGGGCTCACTGAAGCTTTCTTT
NA	TRBV30	NA	TRBJ2-2	CAWSVPGAANAGELFF	TGTGCCTGGAGTGTACCTGGGGCAGCCAACGCCGGGGAGCTGTTTTTT
NA	TRBV5-1	few	TRBJ2-1	CASSLALGGVYNEQFF	TGCGCCAGCAGCTTGGCTTTAGGCGGGGTATACAATGAGCAGTTCTTC
TRBD1	TRBV4-1	NA	TRBJ1-2	CASSQERRGRVYGYTF	TGCGCCAGCAGCCAAGAGCGCAGGGGGCGCGTCTATGGCTACACCTTC
NA	TRBV7-2	NA	TRBJ1-2	CASSFNEGTVYGYTF	TGTGCCAGCAGCTTTAACGAGGGTACCGTCTATGGCTACACCTTC
NA	TRBV19	NA	TRBJ1-3	CASSHGFTRGRSGNTIYF	TGTGCCAGTAGCCACGGCTTTACAAGAGGAAGGTCTGGAAACACCATATATTTT
NA	TRBV7-9	once	TRBJ2-7	CASSLGRGAYEQYF	TGTGCCAGCAGCTTGGGCAGGGGGGCCTACGAGCAGTACTTC
NA	TRBV7-2	once	TRBJ1-4	CASSPPRGAEKLFF	TGTGCCAGCAGCCCTCCGCGGGGGGCTGAAAAACTGTTTTTT
NA	TRBV10-1	NA	TRBJ1-1	CASGDRLGTEAFF	TGCGCCAGCGGAGACAGGCTCGGGACTGAAGCTTTCTTT
TRBD1	TRBV30	NA	TRBJ2-3	CAWRQGVGTDTQYF	TGTGCCTGGCGACAGGGAGTCGGCACAGATACGCAGTATTTT
NA	TRBV11-3	NA	TRBJ2-1	CASRKTGGNEQFF	TGTGCCAGCAGAAAGACAGGCGGCAATGAGCAGTTCTTC
TRBD1	TRBV30	NA	TRBJ1-2	CAWSGDRRPYGYTF	TGTGCCTGGAGTGGGGACAGGAGACCCTATGGCTACACCTTC
NA	TRBV11-1	NA	TRBJ1-6	CASSLVGGMRSPLHF	TGTGCCAGCAGCTTAGTAGGAGGAATGCGGTCACCCCTCCACTTT
NA	TRBV6-5	NA	TRBJ2-7	CASSYSRGEQYF	TGTGCCAGCAGTTACAGTAGAGGGGAGCAGTACTTC
TRBD2	TRBV24-1	NA	TRBJ2-1	CATSESSGGAYNEQFF	TGTGCCACCAGTGAAAGTAGCGGGGGGGCCTACAATGAGCAGTTCTTC
NA	TRBV30	NA	TRBJ1-3	CAWSDRLASGNTIYF	TGTGCCTGGAGTGATCGCTTGGCCTCTGGAAACACCATATATTTT
NA	TRBV11-1	NA	TRBJ1-1	CASSGEAGRTEAFF	TGTGCCAGCAGCGGAGAGGCGGGGAGAACTGAAGCTTTCTTT
TRBD1	TRBV6-5	NA	TRBJ2-3	CASSPGQNTDTQYF	TGTGCCAGCAGCCCGGGACAGAACACAGATACGCAGTATTTT
TRBD1	TRBV5-4	NA	TRBJ2-2	CASSDPTGGSTGELFF	TGTGCCAGCAGCGATCCGACAGGGGGGAGCACCGGGGAGCTGTTTTTT
TRBD1	TRBV2	NA	TRBJ1-4	CASSDDRDLNEKLFF	TGTGCCAGCAGTGACGACAGGGACTTAAATGAAAAACTGTTTTTT
NA	TRBV7-2	NA	TRBJ2-3	CASSFGVTQYF	TGTGCCAGCAGCTTTGGAGTTACGCAGTATTTT
TRBD1	TRBV19	NA	TRBJ1-6	CASSGHRGYSFVDNSPLHF	TGTGCCAGTAGTGGACACAGGGGGTACTCGTTCGTGGATAATTCACCCCTCCACTTT
TRBD2	TRBV6-5	NA	TRBJ2-1	CASSYGAGAENEQFF	TGTGCCAGCAGTTACGGAGCGGGGGCCGAGAATGAGCAGTTCTTC
TRBD2	TRBV29-1	NA	TRBJ2-7	CSVASGSYEQYF	TGCAGCGTCGCTAGCGGCTCCTACGAGCAGTACTTC
TRBD1	TRBV5-1	few	TRBJ2-7	CASSLGQGAYEQYF	TGCGCCAGCAGCTTGGGGCAGGGGGCCTACGAGCAGTACTTC
NA	TRBV19	NA	TRBJ1-6	CASSIFGQGGSPLHF	TGTGCCAGTAGTATTTTTGGGCAGGGTGGTTCACCCCTCCACTTT
NA	TRBV6-5	few	TRBJ1-2	CASSYSSVTGRGYTF	TGTGCCAGCAGTTACTCGAGTGTAACGGGAAGGGGCTACACCTTC
NA	TRBV11-2	NA	TRBJ2-3	CASSFRDTQYF	TGTGCCAGCAGCTTCAGAGATACGCAGTATTTT
TRBD1	TRBV5-4	NA	TRBJ1-2	CASSTDRVQGYTF	TGTGCCAGCAGCACTGACAGGGTCCAAGGCTACACCTTC
TRBD2	TRBV6-6	NA	TRBJ2-5	CASSDLGRGGRETQYF	TGTGCCAGCAGCGACCTCGGGCGGGGGGGCAGAGAGACCCAGTACTTC
TRBD1	TRBV2	NA	TRBJ1-1	CASSEEAGGMNTEAFF	TGTGCCAGCAGTGAAGAAGCAGGGGGAATGAACACTGAAGCTTTCTTT
TRBD1	TRBV30	NA	TRBJ1-2	CAWRDRDSYGYTF	TGTGCCTGGAGGGACCGGGACAGCTATGGCTACACCTTC
NA	TRBV3-1/TRBV3-2	NA	TRBJ1-2	CASSQLPGSYGYTF	TGTGCCAGCAGCCAACTTCCGGGTAGCTATGGCTACACCTTC
TRBD1	TRBV2	NA	TRBJ1-6	CASSANRGNSPLHF	TGTGCCAGCAGTGCCAACAGGGGAAATTCACCCCTCCACTTT
NA	TRBV5-5	NA	TRBJ1-5	CASSVRGNQPQHF	TGTGCCAGCAGCGTACGGGGGAATCAGCCCCAGCATTTT
NA	TRBV28	NA	TRBJ2-1	CASSSLDEQFF	TGTGCCAGCAGTTCTCTCGATGAGCAGTTCTTC
NA	TRBV15	once	TRBJ2-5	CATSRDKWGLLKTQYF	TGTGCCACCAGCAGAGATAAATGGGGGCTGCTGAAGACCCAGTACTTC
TRBD1	TRBV12-3/TRBV12-4	NA	TRBJ1-1	CASSLEGGQGAFF	TGTGCCAGCAGTTTGGAAGGGGGACAGGGAGCTTTCTTT
NA	TRBV3-1/TRBV3-2	NA	TRBJ1-2	CASRQGPGAYGYTF	TGTGCCAGCAGACAAGGCCCAGGTGCCTATGGCTACACCTTC
TRBD1	TRBV3-1/TRBV3-2	once	TRBJ1-1	CASSRWTGGTEAFF	TGTGCCAGCAGCCGATGGACAGGGGGCACTGAAGCTTTCTTT
TRBD1	TRBV20-1	NA	TRBJ2-7	CSASRPRTGNYEQYF	TGCAGTGCTAGTCGTCCCAGGACAGGGAATTACGAGCAGTACTTC
TRBD2	TRBV20-1	NA	TRBJ2-2	CSASPLAGGPAGELFF	TGCAGTGCTAGTCCTCTAGCGGGAGGGCCGGCCGGGGAGCTGTTTTTT
NA	TRBV28	NA	TRBJ1-3	CASSLSADTIYF	TGTGCCAGCAGTTTATCAGCGGACACCATATATTTT
TRBD1	TRBV28	NA	TRBJ1-1	CASSLFRVWMGTGDTEAFF	TGTGCCAGCAGTCTCTTCCGTGTCTGGATGGGGACAGGGGACACTGAAGCTTTCTTT
TRBD1	TRBV6-5	NA	TRBJ1-5	CASRSSGGYQPQHF	TGTGCCAGCAGGTCCTCAGGGGGCTATCAGCCCCAGCATTTT
NA	TRBV28	few	TRBJ1-5	CASSRGNLYNQPQHF	TGTGCCAGCAGTCGCGGAAACCTCTACAATCAGCCCCAGCATTTT
TRBD1	TRBV6-5	NA	TRBJ1-2	CASSPDRAQNYGYTF	TGTGCCAGCAGCCCCGACAGGGCACAGAACTATGGCTACACCTTC